This entry lists 30 T cell receptor beta chains sequenced from one sample in a study of blood T cell repertoires in COVID-19. Assay used: immunoSEQ multiplex PCR; TCRdb lists only in-frame clones, some missing. The table includes 180,000 or so clones, around 89% detected once. The source material was peripheral blood. These receptors all stem from a man aged 50 to 60 with acute or convalescent COVID-19.

This clone was recorded only once. The V gene is TRBV21-1, the J gene TRBJ2-7; the listed D gene, TRBD2, was not tested against the DNA. TRBV21-1 is marked as a pseudogene. This CDR3 has 13 residues. CDR3 bases: TGTGCCAGCAGCAAAGTTGGACCGGGGGAGCAGTACTTC. The encoded protein is CASSKVGPGEQYF.

This chain uses TRBV4-1 with TRBJ2-1, with 16 positions matching TRBD2. Germline trimming cut 4 bases from V and 4 bases from J; bases unmatched to any gene: 10. The length of the CDR3 is 19 residues. Germline assignment: CDR1 MGHRA and CDR2 YSYEKL. DNA for the CDR3: TGCGCCAGCAGCCCGGGGGGACTAGCGGGAGGGCACTCTTACAATGAGCAGTTCTTC. Protein sequence: CASSPGGLAGGHSYNEQFF.

CDR3 region: CASIGTGVRKLFF. The CDR3 DNA reads TGTGCCAGCATAGGGACAGGGGTGAGAAAACTGTTTTTT. This chain connects TRBV2 to TRBJ1-4; 10 bases agree with TRBD1. The CDR3 consists of 13 residues. The germline V gene has CDR1 SNHLY and CDR2 FYNNEI. Unmatched junction bases numbered 6, after V lost 7 bases and J lost 10 bases.

This clone has just a few counts. The chain has TRBV6-5 and TRBJ1-1; possibly TRBD1 for D (6 bases). Trimming stripped 7 bases from V and 0 bases from J, with 12 bases between. The CDR3 runs 14 residues. Germline V CDR1 and CDR2: MNHEY, SVGAGI. CDR3 in amino acids: CASKKGQLNTEAFF. CDR3 nucleotide sequence: TGTGCCAGCAAAAAGGGACAATTGAACACTGAAGCTTTCTTT.

The V gene is TRBV11-1, the J gene TRBJ2-5; 7 bases fit TRBD1. The length of the CDR3 is 14 residues. The ends lost 4 bases at V and 1 base at J; junction bases unmatched: 3. In germline, CDR1 is SGHAT, CDR2 FQDESV (reference sequence). The CDR3, as DNA: TGTGCCAGCAGCTCCCGGGACAGCCAAGAGACCCAGTACTTC. It is translated as CASSSRDSQETQYF.

This clone was counted a few times. J is TRBJ1-1 and V is TRBV30; a weak D match, TRBD1 (6 bases). CDR3 length: 13 amino acids. Looked up from germline, CDR1 is GTSNPN and CDR2 is SVGIG (reference sequence). V was pared by 2 bases and J by 5 bases, with 12 bases between. The CDR3 DNA sequence: TGTGCCTGGAGTAGACAGGTTGGAACTGAAGCTTTCTTT. It encodes CAWSRQVGTEAFF.

The chain carries TRBV5-4 and TRBJ2-1, with 8 bases that match TRBD2. With V trimmed by 0 bases and J by 4 bases, 6 bases remained unmatched. This CDR3 is 16 amino acids long. Germline CDR1 SGHNT, CDR2 YYREEE (reference sequence). CDR3 residues: CASSLASSGFYNEQFF. In nucleotides, the CDR3 is TGTGCCAGCAGCTTGGCATCTAGCGGGTTTTACAATGAGCAGTTCTTC.

This clone showed up just once. The J gene is TRBJ2-2, the V gene TRBV9, with D perhaps matching TRBD1 (6 bases). Germline CDR1 is SGDLS and CDR2 is YYNGEE. Trimming removed 3 bases at V and 5 bases at J, with 11 bases between. The CDR3 loop spans 14 amino acids. In DNA, the CDR3 is TGTGCCAGCAGCGCGAAAACAGGGACCGGGGAGCTGTTTTTT. This translates into CASSAKTGTGELFF.

This chain connects TRBV14 to TRBJ1-4; a possible D gene is TRBD1 (6 bases). Trimming removed 2 bases at V and 2 bases at J, with 18 bases between. The CDR3 has 18 residues. CDR1 is SGHDN and CDR2 is FVKESK in the germline V gene. The CDR3, as DNA: TGTGCCAGCAGCCAACTCCGAGGGGGGGTCGGCACTAATGAAAAACTGTTTTTT. Translation gives CASSQLRGGVGTNEKLFF.

This sequence joins TRBV21-1 and TRBJ2-3; the D segment call TRBD2 is taken from the table without a DNA check. TRBV21-1 counts as a pseudogene. The CDR3 is 20 amino acids. Here the CDR3 reads CASSKAWTRKCPAKADTQYF. Written as DNA, the CDR3 is TGTGCCAGCAGCAAAGCTTGGACTAGAAAATGTCCGGCCAAGGCAGATACGCAGTATTTT.

This chain uses TRBV6-2 or TRBV6-3 with TRBJ1-5, with TRBD1 identical over 11 bases. Germline V gives CDR1 MNHEY, CDR2 SVGEGT. The length of the CDR3 is 15 residues. Trimming cost V 5 bases and J 3 bases; bases outside gene matches: 3. CDR3: CASSVGQGVNQPQHF. The DNA for the CDR3 is TGTGCCAGCAGTGTGGGACAGGGGGTCAATCAGCCCCAGCATTTT.

The CDR3 coding sequence is TGTGCCAGCAGCCCGTGTTGTAAGGGGGACGGAAAGCAAGAGACCCAGTACTTC. This encodes CASSPCCKGDGKQETQYF. The rearrangement uses TRBV3-1 (or the pseudogene TRBV3-2) and TRBJ2-5, with D perhaps TRBD1 (6 bases). Trimming left V 4 bases short and J 2 bases short, with 23 bases between. The germline CDR1 and CDR2 sequences are LGHDT and YNNKEL (reference sequence). CDR3 length: 18 residues.

The chain recombines TRBV6-5 with TRBJ2-3; 14 bases map to TRBD2. The CDR3 length is 15 residues. Trimming at V came to 4 bases and at J to 6 bases, leaving 3 bases not matched to a gene. Germline V gene sequence: CDR1 MNHEY, CDR2 SVGAGI. The CDR3 nucleotides read TGTGCCAGCAGTTTGACTAGCGGGGGGGCGGATACGCAGTATTTT. It codes for CASSLTSGGADTQYF.

The chain carries TRBV10-2 and TRBJ2-3, with TRBD2 identical over 14 bases. The CDR3 is 16 amino acids. V gave up 5 bases and J gave up 2 bases; unmatched junction bases: 3. From germline, CDR1 is WSHSY and CDR2 SAAADI. CDR3 protein: CASSLTSGGVTDTQYF. The CDR3 DNA sequence: TGCGCCAGCAGTCTGACTAGCGGGGGGGTCACAGATACGCAGTATTTT.

This clone appeared a single time. J is TRBJ2-2 and V is TRBV5-5, with a tentative D call TRBD2 (5 bases). The CDR3 contains 16 residues. In germline, CDR1 is SGHKS, CDR2 YYEKEE (reference sequence). The ends were cut back, 1 base at V and 0 bases at J, with 10 bases in the middle. The CDR3 DNA sequence: TGTGCCAGCAGCTTGTCGAGAGGGTCGAACACCGGGGAGCTGTTTTTT. It yields the protein CASSLSRGSNTGELFF.

J is TRBJ2-5 and V is TRBV5-1; 7 positions agree with TRBD1. Looked up from germline, CDR1 is SGHRS and CDR2 is YFSETQ. This CDR3 has 15 residues. With 4 bases clipped from V and 4 bases from J, the junction kept 10 bases outside the gene matches. CDR3 bases: TGCGCCAGCAGCCTGGGGACAGCACCTCGAGAGACCCAGTACTTC. The encoded protein is CASSLGTAPRETQYF.

V usage is TRBV11-1 and J usage is TRBJ1-6, with unresolved D. CDR3 size: 14 residues. V was clipped by 4 bases and J by 9 bases, with 13 bases between them. Looked up from germline, CDR1 is SGHAT and CDR2 is FQDESV (reference sequence). CDR3 region: CASSYSTISSPLHF. The CDR3 nucleotides are TGTGCCAGCAGCTACTCCACCATAAGTTCACCCCTCCACTTT.

This clone was seen just once. This sequence joins TRBV5-1 and TRBJ2-5, with TRBD2 matching 7 bases. The CDR3 is 14 residues long. Losses at the gene ends were 4 bases for V and 5 bases for J; bases not matched to a gene: 8. The germline V gene encodes CDR1 SGHRS and CDR2 YFSETQ. This CDR3 reads CASSREARGETQYF. As DNA, the CDR3 is TGCGCCAGCAGCCGGGAGGCCCGGGGTGAGACCCAGTACTTC. The complete variable domain, with remaining parts taken from reference TRBV5-1 and TRBJ2-5, reads KAGVTQTPRYLIKTRGQQVTLSCSPISGHRSVSWYQQTPGQGLQFLFEYFSETQRNKGNFPGRFSGRQFSNSRSEMNVSTLELGDSALYLCASSREARGETQYFGPGTRLLVL.

This rearrangement joins TRBV18 to TRBJ1-3; 7 nucleotides agree with TRBD1. Trimming took 3 bases from V and 0 from J; bases not matched to a gene: 5. Germline V gene data show CDR1 as KGHSH and CDR2 as LQKENI. CDR3 length equals 16 residues. CDR3 DNA sequence: TGTGCCAGCTCACCTTTGGACAGGCCCTCTGGAAACACCATATATTTT. Encoded protein: CASSPLDRPSGNTIYF.

This clone turned up a few times. This chain connects TRBV5-5 to TRBJ2-7; 8 bases map to TRBD2. The CDR3 length is 14 residues. V lost 0 bases, J lost 5 bases, and 4 bases stayed unmatched. Germline assignment: CDR1 SGHKS and CDR2 YYEKEE (reference sequence). CDR3 sequence (DNA): TGTGCCAGCAGCTTGGATCCGGGAGGGGACGAGCAGTACTTC. Amino acids: CASSLDPGGDEQYF.

The chain couples TRBV14 to TRBJ2-1; 13 nucleotides agree with TRBD2. The trim removed 3 bases at V and 7 bases at J, leaving 9 bases unmatched. The length of the CDR3 is 17 residues. CDR1 SGHDN and CDR2 FVKESK come from the germline V gene. The DNA of the CDR3 is TGTGCCAGCAGCCATAAATCACTAGCGGGAGGGATAAATGAGCAGTTCTTC. It translates to CASSHKSLAGGINEQFF.

This chain uses TRBV7-9 with TRBJ1-2; TRBD1 aligns across 7 bases. Losses at the gene ends were 5 bases for V and 1 base for J; bases not matched to a gene: 1. The CDR3 has 13 amino acids. Germline values: CDR1 SEHNR, CDR2 FQNEAQ (reference sequence). CDR3 sequence reads: CASSQGVNYGYTF. The CDR3 coding sequence is TGTGCCAGCAGCCAGGGGGTTAACTATGGCTACACCTTC.

The chain carries TRBV3-1 (or the pseudogene TRBV3-2) and TRBJ2-7; a possible D gene is TRBD2 (6 bases). Germline assignment: CDR1 LGHDT and CDR2 YNNKEL (reference sequence). Trimming removed 6 bases from V and 5 bases from J, with 17 bases in between. The CDR3 extends over 14 amino acids. CDR3 amino acids: CASRSLALGDEQYF. The DNA of the CDR3 is TGTGCCAGCAGGTCACTAGCCTTAGGGGACGAGCAGTACTTC.

V and J are TRBV19 and TRBJ2-1, with TRBD2 matching 10 bases. Germline V gene sequence: CDR1 LNHDA, CDR2 SQIVND (reference sequence). Unmatched junction bases numbered 7, after V lost 7 bases and J lost 4 bases. This CDR3 contains 15 residues. The DNA of the CDR3 is TGTGCCAGTAACGCCGGGACTAGCGAATACAATGAGCAGTTCTTC. Translated: CASNAGTSEYNEQFF.

The chain links TRBV28 to TRBJ2-2; a weak D match, TRBD2 (5 bases). Trimming stripped 11 bases from V and 1 base from J, with 20 bases between. The germline V gene has CDR1 MDHEN and CDR2 SYDVKM. The CDR3 covers 16 residues. In nucleotides, the CDR3 is TGTGCCGTCCGCCCACGGAGAGGGAAGAACACCGGGGAGCTGTTTTTT. This codes for CAVRPRRGKNTGELFF. Complete variable domain (other parts from reference TRBV28 and TRBJ2-2): DVKVTQSSRYLVKRTGEKVFLECVQDMDHENMFWYRQDPGLGLRLIYFSYDVKMKEKGDIPEGYSVSREKKERFSLILESASTNQTSMYLCAVRPRRGKNTGELFFGEGSRLTVL.

The chain employs TRBV30 and TRBJ1-1; tentative D call: TRBD1 (5 bases). The CDR3 runs 12 residues. Germline V gene lookup returns CDR1 GTSNPN and CDR2 SVGIG (reference sequence). V was shortened by 3 bases and J by 5 bases, with 10 bases between the two germline ends. CDR3 in amino acids: CAWSGGWTEAFF. The DNA for the CDR3 is TGTGCCTGGAGCGGGGGGTGGACTGAAGCTTTCTTT.

CDR3 region: CASGPYLGEAFF. The CDR3 coding sequence is TGTGCTAGTGGTCCCTATCTCGGTGAAGCTTTCTTT. The chain recombines TRBV12-5 with TRBJ1-1; D not certain. V lost 5 bases and J lost 7, with 11 bases in between. The V gene's germline CDR1 is LGHNT and CDR2 FRNRAP. The CDR3 is made up of 12 amino acids. Filled out from reference TRBV12-5 and TRBJ1-1, the complete variable domain reads DARVTQTPRHKVTEMGQEVTMRCQPILGHNTVFWYRQTMMQGLELLAYFRNRAPLDDSGMPKDRFSAEMPDATLATLKIQPSEPRDSAVYFCASGPYLGEAFFGQGTRLTVV.

Written as DNA, the CDR3 is TGTGCCAGCAGCGCCGGCGGCACTGAAGCTTTCTTT. As protein: CASSAGGTEAFF. The V gene is TRBV9, the J gene TRBJ1-1; D ambiguous. The CDR3 sequence is 12 residues long. Trimming shortened V by 3 bases and J by 4 bases, and 7 bases separated the two germline ends. CDR1 and CDR2 from the germline V gene are SGDLS and YYNGEE.

This rearrangement joins TRBV28 to TRBJ2-1, with TRBD2 identical over 12 bases. Germline CDR1 reads MDHEN; CDR2 reads SYDVKM. The CDR3 loop spans 18 amino acids. The junction had 9 bases not matched to a gene; V was cut back by 5 bases and J by 1 base. The CDR3 DNA sequence: TGTGCCAGCAGTCGACTAGCGGGAGTCATTTATTCCTACAATGAGCAGTTCTTC. Protein sequence: CASSRLAGVIYSYNEQFF.

This chain joins TRBV10-3 and TRBJ1-5, with 8 positions matching TRBD1. The CDR3 is 17 amino acids. Germline CDR1 is ENHRY and CDR2 is SYGVKD. V gave up 0 bases and J gave up 5 bases; unmatched junction bases: 9. Here the CDR3 reads CAISESPDRGGDQPQHF. Written as DNA, the CDR3 is TGTGCCATCAGTGAGTCCCCAGACAGGGGAGGAGATCAGCCCCAGCATTTT.